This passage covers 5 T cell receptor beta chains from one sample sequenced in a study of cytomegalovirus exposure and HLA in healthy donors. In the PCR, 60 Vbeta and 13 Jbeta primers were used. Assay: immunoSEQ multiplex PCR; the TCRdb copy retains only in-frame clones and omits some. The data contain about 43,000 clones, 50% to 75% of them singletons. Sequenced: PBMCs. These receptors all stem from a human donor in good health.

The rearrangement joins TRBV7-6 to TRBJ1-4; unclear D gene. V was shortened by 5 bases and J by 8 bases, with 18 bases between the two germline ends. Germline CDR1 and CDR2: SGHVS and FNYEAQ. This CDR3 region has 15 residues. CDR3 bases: TGTGCCAGCAGCCCTCTCCGGTCGACGGAGGAAAAACTGTTTTTT. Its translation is CASSPLRSTEEKLFF.

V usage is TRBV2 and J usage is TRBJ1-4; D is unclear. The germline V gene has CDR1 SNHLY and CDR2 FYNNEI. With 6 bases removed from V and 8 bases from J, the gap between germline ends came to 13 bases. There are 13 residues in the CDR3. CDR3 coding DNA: TGTGCCAGCAGCCGAGACACCGAGGAAAAACTGTTTTTT. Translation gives CASSRDTEEKLFF.

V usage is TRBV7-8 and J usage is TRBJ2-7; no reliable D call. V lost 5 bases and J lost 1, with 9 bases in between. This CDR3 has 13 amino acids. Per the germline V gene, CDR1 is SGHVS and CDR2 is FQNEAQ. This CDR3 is CASSPAISYEQYF. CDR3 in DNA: TGTGCCAGCAGCCCCGCGATTTCCTACGAGCAGTACTTC.

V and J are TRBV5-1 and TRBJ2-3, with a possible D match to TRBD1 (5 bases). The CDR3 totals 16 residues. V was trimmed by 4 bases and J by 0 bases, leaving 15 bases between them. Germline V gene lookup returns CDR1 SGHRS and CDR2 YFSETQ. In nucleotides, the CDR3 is TGCGCCAGCAGCGATAACAGGTTCTCTAGCACAGATACGCAGTATTTT. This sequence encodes CASSDNRFSSTDTQYF.

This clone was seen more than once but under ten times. CDR3 protein: CASSQEPGNDPGELFF. The CDR3 bases are TGTGCCAGCAGCCAAGAACCAGGAAATGACCCCGGGGAGCTGTTTTTT. The chain recombines TRBV4-2 with TRBJ2-2; no definite D call. This CDR3 region has 16 residues. CDR1 and CDR2 from the germline V gene are LGHNA and YNFKEQ. V lost 0 bases and J lost 6, with 14 bases in between.